The clone carrying this T cell receptor beta chain was seen at least ten times. This sample stems from a study of neurological immune-mediated disorders. A single record per CDR3 protein comes from TCRdb applying MiXCR to the 5' RACE reads. The table lists roughly 32,000 distinct CDR3 sequences, less than 5% of them singletons. This CDR3 has 17 residues. CDR1 is SGHRS, CDR2 YFSETQ, per germline. The V segment lost 3 bases and the J segment 2 bases; nucleotides outside the gene matches: 6. The rearrangement uses TRBV5-1 and TRBJ2-7; TRBD2 matches 15 bases. This receptor was obtained from a man aged 30 to 45 with multiple sclerosis. Sequenced: PBMCs. DNA for the CDR3: TGCGCCAGCAGCTCCCCAGGGACTAGCGGGGGGCCCTACGAGCAGTACTTC. Its translation: CASSSPGTSGGPYEQYF.